The source of this T cell receptor (beta chain) is a study of blood T cell repertoires in COVID-19. Libraries were prepared by immunoSEQ multiplex PCR; TCRdb keeps only in-frame clonotypes and omits some of them. The table includes roughly 150,000 clones, about 83% detected once. The germline V gene encodes CDR1 GTSNPN and CDR2 SVGIG (reference sequence). CDR3 length: 13 residues. V lost 0 bases and J lost 9, with 12 bases in between. The V gene is TRBV30, the J gene TRBJ2-1; D remains unclear. This receptor was identified in a woman older than 75 with COVID-19, enrolled during active disease. Sequenced material: peripheral blood. CDR3: CAWSVVRLGEQFF. CDR3 sequence (DNA): TGTGCCTGGAGTGTAGTGAGGCTTGGTGAGCAGTTCTTC.